The 5 T cell receptor beta chains given below trace back to one sample, sequenced in a study of blood T cell repertoires in COVID-19. The table came from immunoSEQ multiplex PCR; TCRdb's copy has only in-frame clones and leaves some out. This table holds hundreds of thousands of clones, approximately 84% found once. The sequencing input was peripheral blood. The receptors here all came from a woman of 80 years or more with acute or convalescent COVID-19.

This CDR3 is CASSKDRGSLMNTEAFF. CDR3 in DNA: TGTGCCAGCAGCAAAGACAGGGGGTCGCTTATGAACACTGAAGCTTTCTTT. The chain uses TRBV7-2 and TRBJ1-1, with 9 bases lining up with TRBD1. The CDR3 runs to 17 residues. Germline V CDR1 and CDR2: SGHTA, FQGNSA. V lost 5 bases to trimming and J lost 0 bases; unmatched junction nucleotides: 10.

This sequence joins TRBV6-5 and TRBJ2-7; 12 bases map to TRBD2. The length of the CDR3 is 14 residues. Losses at the gene ends were 7 bases for V and 4 bases for J; bases not matched to a gene: 5. Germline CDR1 MNHEY, CDR2 SVGAGI. CDR3 protein: CASTLAGGGYEQYF. The CDR3 bases are TGTGCCAGCACACTAGCGGGGGGTGGATACGAGCAGTACTTC.

The chain uses TRBV29-1 and TRBJ2-7; TRBD2 matches at 10 bases. Per germline, CDR1 SQVTM and CDR2 ANQGSEA. V trimming: 4 bases; J trimming: 2 bases; junction bases outside the gene matches: 2. The length of the CDR3 is 13 residues. The CDR3 region has the DNA TGCAGCGTTGGAAGCGGGGGGGCCTACGAGCAGTACTTC. Translation gives CSVGSGGAYEQYF.

The gene calls are TRBV6-5 and TRBJ1-2, with a weak D call TRBD1 (6 bases). Looked up from germline, CDR1 is MNHEY and CDR2 is SVGAGI. This CDR3 contains 15 residues. Trimming removed 3 bases at V and 0 bases at J, with 11 bases between. The CDR3 region has the DNA TGTGCCAGCAGTTATACCGGGACAACTAACTATGGCTACACCTTC. Translated: CASSYTGTTNYGYTF.

The V gene is TRBV7-3, the J gene TRBJ2-6, with TRBD1 as a possible D gene (6 bases). The CDR3 is 16 residues long. V dropped 6 bases and J dropped 0 bases, with 12 bases sitting between them. Per the germline V gene, CDR1 is SGHTA and CDR2 is FQGTGA. For the CDR3, the DNA is TGTGCCAGCAGTCCCAAACAGGGCTCTGGGGCCAACGTCCTGACTTTC. Protein: CASSPKQGSGANVLTF. The full variable domain, in which reference TRBV7-3 and TRBJ2-6 provide the parts outside the CDR3, is GAGVSQTPSNKVTEKGKYVELRCDPISGHTALYWYRQSLGQGPEFLIYFQGTGAADDSGLPNDRFFAVRPEGSVSTLKIQRTERGDSAVYLCASSPKQGSGANVLTFGAGSRLTVL.